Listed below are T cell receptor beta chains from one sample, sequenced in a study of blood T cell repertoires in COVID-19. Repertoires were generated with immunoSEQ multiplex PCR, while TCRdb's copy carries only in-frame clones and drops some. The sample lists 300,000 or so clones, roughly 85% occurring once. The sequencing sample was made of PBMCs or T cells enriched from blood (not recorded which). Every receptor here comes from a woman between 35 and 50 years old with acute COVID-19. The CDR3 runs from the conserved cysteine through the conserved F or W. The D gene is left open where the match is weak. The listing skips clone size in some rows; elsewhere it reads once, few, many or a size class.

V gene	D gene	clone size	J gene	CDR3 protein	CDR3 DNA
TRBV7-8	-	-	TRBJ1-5	CASSLSVGSNQPQHF	TGTGCCAGCAGCTTAAGCGTTGGGAGCAATCAGCCCCAGCATTTT
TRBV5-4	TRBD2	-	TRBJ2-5	CASSPIAGGNQETQYF	TGTGCCAGCAGTCCTATAGCGGGGGGTAACCAAGAGACCCAGTACTTC
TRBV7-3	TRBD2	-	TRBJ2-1	CASSLFQGLADDNEQFF	TGTGCCAGCAGCCTATTTCAGGGACTAGCGGATGACAATGAGCAGTTCTTC
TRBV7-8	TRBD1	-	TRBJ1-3	CASSPGTGLSGNTIYF	TGTGCCAGCAGCCCCGGGACAGGCCTCTCTGGAAACACCATATATTTT
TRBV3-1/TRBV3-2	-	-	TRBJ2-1	CASSQTLTDSYNEQFF	TGTGCCAGCAGCCAAACCCTGACAGACTCCTACAATGAGCAGTTCTTC
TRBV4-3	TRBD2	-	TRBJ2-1	CASSQALWGLATYNEQFF	TGCGCCAGCAGCCAAGCCCTTTGGGGACTAGCGACCTACAATGAGCAGTTCTTC
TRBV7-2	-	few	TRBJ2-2	CASSWFPGHMNTGELFF	TGTGCCAGCAGCTGGTTCCCGGGACACATGAACACCGGGGAGCTGTTTTTT
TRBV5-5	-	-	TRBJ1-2	CASSLASRENYGYTF	TGTGCCAGCAGCTTGGCTAGTCGGGAGAACTATGGCTACACCTTC
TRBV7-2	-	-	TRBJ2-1	CASSSTKYSGNNEQFF	TGTGCCAGCAGCTCAACCAAATACAGCGGAAACAATGAGCAGTTCTTC
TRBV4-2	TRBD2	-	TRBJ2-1	CASSPRLAGYNEQFF	TGTGCCAGCAGCCCCAGACTAGCGGGATACAATGAGCAGTTCTTC
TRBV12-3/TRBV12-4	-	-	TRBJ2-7	CASSLGPVEQYF	TGTGCCAGCAGTTTAGGGCCTGTGGAGCAGTACTTC